This T cell receptor beta chain was obtained from a study of T cell changes during pregnancy in multiple sclerosis. V dropped 5 bases and J dropped 0 bases, with 10 bases sitting between them. The CDR3 has 15 residues. Germline assignment: CDR1 SGHNT and CDR2 YENEEA. Clones were sequenced by immunoSEQ multiplex PCR, and TCRdb holds only the in-frame ones, with some missing. The sample lists some 70,000 clones; 75% to 95% were seen once. The source of this sequence is a female donor in good health, enrolled as a control in a pregnancy study. The chain links TRBV11-3 to TRBJ2-2; no clear D gene. The material sequenced was CD4+ T cells from peripheral blood mononuclear cells, taken in the third trimester of pregnancy. The CDR3 DNA reads as TGTGCCAGCAGCGCTAGAGTCGCGAACACCGGGGAGCTGTTTTTT. As protein: CASSARVANTGELFF.